Listed below are T cell receptor beta chains from one sample, sequenced in a study of graft-versus-host responses after intestinal transplantation. Generated by immunoSEQ multiplex PCR, the TCRdb table keeps only in-frame clones and is missing some. The sample includes tens of thousands of clones, roughly 89% of them seen just once. Specimen: PBMCs, collected about 120 days after intestinal transplantation. These receptor sequences come from a human patient who received an intestinal transplant, so some T cells may come from the graft donor. The conserved cysteine and the conserved F or W are not part of the CDR3 here. Clone size is shown for a subset of rows, as once, few, many or a class of expanded clone.

v_call	j_call	clone_size	cdr3_aa
TRBV28	TRBJ1-2	-	ASRKTSGAFYGYT
TRBV4-1	-	-	ASSQVLAVSYEQY
TRBV4-1	TRBJ1-4	-	ASSRYATNEKLF
TRBV5-4	TRBJ2-1	-	ASSLGLAGGKYNEQF
TRBV28	TRBJ2-2	-	ASSPHWREGSGELF
TRBV5-1	TRBJ2-5	-	ASSLPGQRETQY
TRBV19	TRBJ2-4	-	ASSGSAAKNIQY
TRBV11-2	TRBJ2-1	-	ASSPRGEQF
TRBV11-2	TRBJ2-7	-	ASSFQKRDRGFPYEQY
TRBV27	TRBJ1-2	-	ASTGTGGAYGYT
TRBV2	-	-	AGSDPGLAGYEQY
TRBV19	TRBJ2-5	-	ASSTKGRVETQY
TRBV6-6	TRBJ2-2	-	ASRPSGSGTGELF
TRBV6-6	TRBJ1-6	-	ASKDYLGSHNSPLH
TRBV6-1	TRBJ1-1	once	ASSVSLRGAEAF
TRBV29-1	TRBJ2-2	-	SVESSDWGTGELF
TRBV6-4	TRBJ1-1	-	ASSDSSQGSTEAF
TRBV27	TRBJ2-7	once	ASSLVREREQY
TRBV9	TRBJ2-5	-	ASSPLAGEETQY
TRBV7-9	TRBJ2-3	-	ASSLVPPPGQGGTDTQY
TRBV30	TRBJ2-3	-	AWSADRADTDTQY
TRBV6-6	TRBJ1-4	-	ASRGTVGNEKLF
TRBV28	TRBJ1-6	-	ASSYAAGGYSPLH
TRBV28	TRBJ2-7	once	ASRRRGSYEQY
TRBV2	TRBJ1-1	-	ASSVQGRIGNTEAF
TRBV9	TRBJ1-2	-	ASSVEGSQNYGYT
TRBV5-4	TRBJ1-5	-	ASSLAHQPQH
TRBV7-8	TRBJ2-5	-	ASSLGAAVGETQY
TRBV5-1	TRBJ1-1	-	ASSFGGGRVMNTEAF
TRBV29-1	TRBJ2-7	-	SVEDSTSDRGLIQY